These T cell receptor beta chains were read from a single sample in a study of blood T cell repertoires in COVID-19. Repertoires were generated with immunoSEQ multiplex PCR, while TCRdb's copy carries only in-frame clones and drops some. The sample contains over 100,000 clones, almost 70% of which appear only once. Sequenced: peripheral blood. These receptors were obtained from a woman aged 70-85 years with acute or convalescent COVID-19. Each CDR3 is given with its conserved first and last residue. The D gene is left open where the match is weak. Clone size is shown for a subset of rows, as once, few, many or a class of expanded clone.

V,length,D,size,J,DNA,CDR3
TRBV4-3,19,TRBD2,once,TRBJ2-1,TGCGCCAGCAGCCAAAACCTAAAGGGGGAGCGGGAGTATTACAATGAGCAGTTCTTC,CASSQNLKGEREYYNEQFF
TRBV6-5,14,TRBD1,NA,TRBJ2-2,TGTGCCAGCAGGGGGACAGGGCCCAACGGGGAGCTGTTTTTT,CASRGTGPNGELFF
TRBV27,15,NA,NA,TRBJ1-4,TGTGCCAGCAGTCCATACCAAAGAGGGATGGAAAAACTGTTTTTT,CASSPYQRGMEKLFF
TRBV5-1,15,TRBD1,NA,TRBJ2-7,TGCGCCAGCAGCTTGGCTGGGACAGGGGCGTACGAGCAGTACTTC,CASSLAGTGAYEQYF
TRBV9,16,NA,NA,TRBJ1-3,TGTGCCAGCAGCGTAGGTCCAGGGGCCTCTGGAAACACCATATATTTT,CASSVGPGASGNTIYF
TRBV6-1,15,NA,NA,TRBJ1-1,TGTGCCAGCAGTGAAGGGGGCGGCTTCCGCACTGAAGCTTTCTTT,CASSEGGGFRTEAFF
TRBV10-2,16,TRBD2,NA,TRBJ2-2,TGCGCCAGCAGTGAAGTTAGCGGGGTGGGCACCGGGGAGCTGTTTTTT,CASSEVSGVGTGELFF
TRBV3-1/TRBV3-2,14,TRBD1,NA,TRBJ2-5,TGTGCCAGCAGCCAAAGGGGGCCCCAAGAGACCCAGTACTTC,CASSQRGPQETQYF
TRBV10-3,15,TRBD2,NA,TRBJ2-7,TGTGCCATCAGTGAAGGTCTAGCGGGGGACTACGAGCAGTACTTC,CAISEGLAGDYEQYF
TRBV6-5,13,NA,NA,TRBJ1-6,TGTGCCAGCAGGCACAGAAATAATTCACCCCTCCACTTT,CASRHRNNSPLHF
TRBV11-2,17,TRBD2,NA,TRBJ2-2,TGTGCCAGCAGCTTGGGGTCTAGCGGTTCGAACACCGGGGAGCTGTTTTTT,CASSLGSSGSNTGELFF
TRBV4-3,15,TRBD2,NA,TRBJ2-7,TGCGCCAGCAGCCAAGATCGGCGGGGGGCCTACGAGCAGTACTTC,CASSQDRRGAYEQYF
TRBV29-1,13,NA,NA,TRBJ2-7,TGCAGCGTTGTGGTCAGCGGCACCTACGAGCAGTACTTC,CSVVVSGTYEQYF
TRBV15,17,NA,NA,TRBJ2-3,TGTGCCACCAGCAGAGATCATGGGGCAGGGTCCGCAGATACGCAGTATTTT,CATSRDHGAGSADTQYF
TRBV29-1,14,NA,many,TRBJ2-7,TGCAGCGTTGAAAGTCGCCAGGGAACCTACGAGCAGTACTTC,CSVESRQGTYEQYF
TRBV16,13,NA,NA,TRBJ1-1,TGTGCCAGCAGCCAATCCTTGCCAGGGGAAGCTTTCTTT,CASSQSLPGEAFF
TRBV6-6,15,NA,NA,TRBJ2-7,TGTGCCAGCAGTAGCACTAGCCGGACCTCCTACGAGCAGTACTTC,CASSSTSRTSYEQYF
TRBV5-6,14,TRBD1,NA,TRBJ1-2,TGTGCCAGCAGCGCGAGGGACAGAGGCTATGGCTACACCTTC,CASSARDRGYGYTF
TRBV6-1,14,NA,once,TRBJ1-2,TGTGCCAGCAGTGAAGGCGCCCTAAGCTATGGCTACACCTTC,CASSEGALSYGYTF
TRBV10-3,15,NA,NA,TRBJ1-1,TGTGCCATCAGGGTATCCGCAGGGGCCGGCACTGAAGCTTTCTTT,CAIRVSAGAGTEAFF
TRBV6-4,16,TRBD1,NA,TRBJ2-1,TGTGCCAGCAGTGTCGGGCAGGGGGCTTCTGGAGATGAGCAGTTCTTC,CASSVGQGASGDEQFF
TRBV14,15,TRBD2,NA,TRBJ2-7,TGTGCCAGCAGCCAGCTAGCGGGGGGGGGCTACGAGCAGTACTTC,CASSQLAGGGYEQYF
TRBV14,14,NA,NA,TRBJ2-1,TGTGCCAGCAGCCATTTAGCGGCCTACAATGAGCAGTTCTTC,CASSHLAAYNEQFF
TRBV11-2,16,TRBD2,NA,TRBJ2-3,TGTGCCAGCAGCTTAGATGGTAGCGGGGGCGCGGATACGCAGTATTTT,CASSLDGSGGADTQYF
TRBV9,14,NA,NA,TRBJ2-7,TGTGCCAGCAGCGCGGGTGTTAGTATCTACGAGCAGTACTTC,CASSAGVSIYEQYF
TRBV4-3,16,TRBD1,few,TRBJ2-6,TGCGCCAGCAGCCAAGACCCGGGACAGGGGGCCAACGTCCTGACTTTC,CASSQDPGQGANVLTF
TRBV9,17,NA,NA,TRBJ2-5,TGTGCCAGCAGCGTTGCGCGGGACAGAGCATTACAAGAGACCCAGTACTTC,CASSVARDRALQETQYF
TRBV30,15,TRBD1,NA,TRBJ1-4,TGTGCCTGGAACATCCCGGACAGGCAGAATGAAAAACTGTTTTTT,CAWNIPDRQNEKLFF
TRBV27,15,TRBD1,few,TRBJ1-2,TGTGCCAGCCGGTCGTCGGACAGGGGGCACTATGGCTACACCTTC,CASRSSDRGHYGYTF
TRBV10-2,16,NA,NA,TRBJ2-3,TGCGCCAGCAGTGAGTACAGGTCTGCTCCCACAGATACGCAGTATTTT,CASSEYRSAPTDTQYF
TRBV9,14,TRBD2,NA,TRBJ2-3,TGTGCCAGCAGCCCCCCCGGGGGGACAGATACGCAGTATTTT,CASSPPGGTDTQYF
TRBV11-2,14,NA,NA,TRBJ2-7,TGTGCCAGCAGCTTTAGGAGCGACCTCTACGAGCAGTACTTC,CASSFRSDLYEQYF
TRBV6-1,15,NA,NA,TRBJ2-1,TGTGCCAGCAGTGAGGTGGACTATAGATATGGTGAGCAGTTCTTC,CASSEVDYRYGEQFF
TRBV7-2,13,NA,few,TRBJ1-2,TGTGCCAGCAGCTTAGCACACGACTATGGCTACACCTTC,CASSLAHDYGYTF
TRBV19,15,TRBD1,NA,TRBJ2-1,TGTGCCAGTAGTATAGGGGCAGGGGGAAACAATGAGCAGTTCTTC,CASSIGAGGNNEQFF
TRBV6-5,12,TRBD1,NA,TRBJ2-1,TGTGCCAGCACGACAGGGAAGAATGAGCAGTTCTTC,CASTTGKNEQFF
TRBV5-4,13,NA,NA,TRBJ1-4,TGTGCCAGCAGCCCCGGTGAAAACGAAAAACTGTTTTTT,CASSPGENEKLFF
TRBV12-3/TRBV12-4,13,NA,many,TRBJ1-5,TGTGCCAGCAGTTCCCAGACCGGGTGGCCCCAGCATTTT,CASSSQTGWPQHF
TRBV5-1,14,TRBD1,few,TRBJ2-7,TGCGCCAGCAGCTTGGTTGGACAGGGGTACGAGCAGTACTTC,CASSLVGQGYEQYF
TRBV29-1,14,TRBD1,NA,TRBJ2-3,TGCAGCGTTGAAGAGCAGGGGGCGGGAGATACGCAGTATTTT,CSVEEQGAGDTQYF
TRBV5-1,15,NA,NA,TRBJ1-3,TGCGCCAGCAGCTTGCAGGGATACTCTGGAAACACCATATATTTT,CASSLQGYSGNTIYF
TRBV11-2,17,TRBD2,NA,TRBJ2-2,TGTGCCAGCAGCTATTCCCTTAGCGGGAGGAGTACCGGGGAGCTGTTTTTT,CASSYSLSGRSTGELFF
TRBV27,14,NA,NA,TRBJ2-1,TGTGCCAGCAGTTTACGGTCTTCCGACAATGAGCAGTTCTTC,CASSLRSSDNEQFF
TRBV9,15,NA,few,TRBJ1-5,TGTGCCAGCAGCGCGCCACGGGGTAACAATCAGCCCCAGCATTTT,CASSAPRGNNQPQHF
TRBV7-8,15,NA,NA,TRBJ1-1,TGTGCCAGCAGCTTACCTGGACTTCGGGACACTGAAGCTTTCTTT,CASSLPGLRDTEAFF
TRBV5-1,15,TRBD1,once,TRBJ1-3,TGCGCCAGCAGCACCGGACAGGGAGGGGGAAACACCATATATTTT,CASSTGQGGGNTIYF
TRBV4-3,15,NA,NA,TRBJ1-4,TGCGCCAGCAGCCCGGGGGGGCACGCTAATGAAAAACTGTTTTTT,CASSPGGHANEKLFF